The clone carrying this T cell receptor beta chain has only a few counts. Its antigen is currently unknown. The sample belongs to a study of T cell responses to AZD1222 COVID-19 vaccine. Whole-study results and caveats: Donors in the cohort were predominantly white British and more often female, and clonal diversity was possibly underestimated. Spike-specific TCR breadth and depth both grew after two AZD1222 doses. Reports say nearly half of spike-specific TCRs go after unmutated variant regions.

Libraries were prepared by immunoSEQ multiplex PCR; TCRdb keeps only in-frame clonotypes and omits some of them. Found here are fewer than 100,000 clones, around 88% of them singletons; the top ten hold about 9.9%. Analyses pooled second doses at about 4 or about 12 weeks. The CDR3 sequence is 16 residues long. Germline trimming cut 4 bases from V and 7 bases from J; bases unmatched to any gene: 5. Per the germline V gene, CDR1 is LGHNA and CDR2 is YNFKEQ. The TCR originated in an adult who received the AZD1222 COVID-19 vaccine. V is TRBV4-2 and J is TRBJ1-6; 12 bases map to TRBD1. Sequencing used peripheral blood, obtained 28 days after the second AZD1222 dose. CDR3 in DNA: TGTGCCAGCAGCCGACCGGGACAGGGGGCAAATTCACCCCTCCACTTT. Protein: CASSRPGQGANSPLHF.